This paragraph reports one T cell receptor (beta chain). This clone's antigen is unknown. No base-level quality is on record; no much larger clone is a single base apart. For the CD8 naive samples, CD45RO-negative cells were positively selected for CCR7, yielding a CD45RA+CCR7+ population from which TemRA cells were excluded. Healthy HIV-negative adults with no recently reported acute infections or vaccinations were included as donors. Only Caucasian adults living in Nashville, Tennessee, USA were represented among the donors. Blood was obtained by leukapheresis, after which PBMCs were separated by Ficoll-Histopaque density gradient centrifugation and cryopreserved in liquid nitrogen vapor phase. Analytical flow cytometry was used to check the purity and quantity of every magnetically sorted T cell population. From each sorted fraction, genomic DNA was isolated and quantified by UV absorbance on a Nanodrop 2000c.

This specimen belongs to a study of shared clonotypes between healthy human individuals (dated by TCRdb to the early 2020s). For context, the study as a whole: The cohort included a few men and a couple of women between 18 and 49 years of age. Libraries were prepared and TCR repertoires were sequenced by different laboratories using diverse techniques, in order to increase sequencing depth and limit assay-specific biases. For each donor, three plates each were used for CD4 naive and CD4 memory, two plates were used for CD8 naive, and one plate was used for CD8 memory. Leukapheresis yielded between about 0.94 and 9.5 billion PBMCs per donor. To estimate repertoire size and how much clonotypes are shared between individuals, the study performed deep sequencing of blood TCR repertoires from 4 to 6 healthy adults.

What the research found in general, with its limitations: Because the study included a small number of donors, the genetic and exposure-history diversity represented was limited. Larger estimated clonotype richness was generally found for naive subsets than for memory subsets. Pairwise subsampling indicated that sequencing depth was expected to affect the degree of clonotype sharing among donors. Compared with non-shared clonotypes, the clonotypes found in all four sorted-subset donors had higher generation probabilities. Across a few donors, around 5.4% of naive CD4, more than 3% of naive CD8, 2% to 2.5% of memory CD4, and approximately 0.42% of memory CD8 clonotypes were shared. Rarefaction of sorted-subset datasets indicated incomplete sequencing despite the large sequencing depth. Only blood was sampled, and tissue TCR repertoires likely differ from those in blood.

Using the deep immunoSEQ assay, multiplex PCR amplified TCR CDR3 regions from genomic DNA. Extracted genomic DNA from each cell subset was spread evenly across all wells of several immunoSEQ 96-well plates, with each plate serving as a replicate. For sorted subsets, each replicate PCR was loaded with approximately 0.2 ug genomic DNA, equivalent to approximately 27,000 T cell genomes. Purified libraries were quantified with a Qubit 3.0 fluorometer, sized on a Bioanalyzer 2100, and re-quantified with the KAPA Library Quantification kit. Every immunoSEQ 96-well plate was sequenced on a separate single-read 150-cycle Illumina NextSeq 550 flow cell. In the source study's methods: Because only junctional sequences without quality scores were contained in the immunoSEQ output, filtering matching that applied to full-length reads could not be performed. To assign V/J genes and CDR3, sequences were annotated using PyIR, a Python wrapper for IgBLAST v1.9, with IMGT germline references. Any read was removed if the V/J assignment was weak (E-value above 1e-6), the CDR3 was missing, or the read contained stop codons, out-of-frame junctions, or ambiguous translated residues. V3J clonotypes were defined as sequences sharing an identical inferred V gene, J gene, and CDR3 amino acid sequence. Percentage overlap between repertoires was calculated by dividing the number of shared unique clonotypes by the size of the smaller repertoire. Richness of each repertoire was evaluated using RTK rarefaction, the Chao1 estimator, and Recon v2.1 estimates of unobserved clonotypes. For all TCRbeta clonotypes obtained by the gDNA method from several donors, generation probabilities were computed with OLGA. TCRdb re-hosts the immuneACCESS table, in-frame sequences only. Its copies lack some clones; in the studies checked, an unresolved V gene accounts for under half of them, and the cause for the rest is not known. Clonal size and the V and J genes are those of that table, whereas D and trimming came from the DNA. The sample contains some 580,000 clones, 95% to 98% of them found a single time. The ten top clones hold 0.3% to 0.35% of the sample.

The germline V end is reduced by 7 bases and the J end by 4 bases; junction bases left unmatched: 6. CDR1 and CDR2 are drawn from the germline V gene: SQVTM, ANQGSEA. The CDR3 has 12 amino acids, counting the end cysteine and phenylalanine. Only the CDR3 DNA stays, 36 bases, in frame from base 1. The receptor comes from a young man in good health. The sample comprised naive CD8+ T cells sorted from blood. The cell subset or site label corresponds to: CD45RA+CCR7+. This chain joins TRBV29-1 to TRBJ1-1; 7 bases in the middle match TRBD1. The DNA sequence is given as TGCAGCGCTAAGGGGGCTCGCACTGAAGCTTTCTTT. Translated, this is CSAKGARTEAFF.